Below, 27 T cell receptor beta chains from the same sample are listed, as sequenced in a study of tumor-infiltrating lymphocytes in localized non-small cell lung cancer. Profiled with immunoSEQ multiplex PCR; TCRdb holds only in-frame clones, not every one. Of around 16,000 clones in the sample, around 72% were seen once. Sequencing used lung tumor tissue. The source of these receptors is a human donor with non-small cell lung cancer.

This chain links TRBV7-8 with TRBJ1-4, with 7 bases aligning to TRBD1. Unmatched junction bases numbered 11, after V lost 5 bases and J lost 8 bases. The germline gives CDR1 SGHVS, CDR2 FQNEAQ. CDR3 size: 15 residues. The CDR3, as DNA: TGTGCCAGCAGCCCCGACAGGGCGCGGTACGAAAAACTGTTTTTT. Its protein product is CASSPDRARYEKLFF.

The chain employs TRBV5-1 and TRBJ2-1; no clear D gene. Trimming removed 1 base at V and 0 bases at J, with 23 bases between. This CDR3 has 20 amino acids. The V gene's germline CDR1 is SGHRS and CDR2 YFSETQ. The DNA of the CDR3 is TGCGCCAGCAGCTTGATAGCTTCCCAACGGAGCGCGAGCTCCTACAATGAGCAGTTCTTC. The encoded protein is CASSLIASQRSASSYNEQFF.

The genes are TRBV5-1 and TRBJ1-5, with TRBD1 matching over 7 bases. The CDR3 totals 13 residues. J lost 9 bases, V lost 4 bases, and 7 bases had no gene match. Germline V lookup: CDR1 SGHRS, CDR2 YFSETQ. CDR3 coding DNA: TGCGCCAGCAGCCGGGACAGTCTAGGGCCCCAGCATTTT. Amino acid sequence: CASSRDSLGPQHF.

This clone showed up just a few times. J is TRBJ2-3 and V is TRBV7-9; no definite D call. Trimming pared 1 base from V and 2 bases from J, leaving 7 bases between. This CDR3 comprises 14 residues. Per germline, CDR1 SEHNR and CDR2 FQNEAQ (reference sequence). Here the CDR3 DNA reads TGTGCCAGCAGCTTAGGTAGCCACACAGATACGCAGTATTTT. It is translated as CASSLGSHTDTQYF.

V is TRBV28 and J is TRBJ1-2; D gene uncertain. Trimming took 7 bases from V and 10 from J, leaving 7 bases between them. The CDR3 has 9 amino acids. The V gene's germline CDR1 is MDHEN and CDR2 SYDVKM. CDR3: CASTPPYTF. The CDR3 DNA reads as TGTGCCAGCACCCCCCCCTACACCTTC.

The genes are TRBV10-3 and TRBJ2-7; 10 positions agree with TRBD1. V shed 3 bases, J shed 0 bases, and the junction held 5 bases outside the gene matches. CDR3 size: 16 residues. Germline V lookup: CDR1 ENHRY, CDR2 SYGVKD. In DNA form, the CDR3 reads TGTGCCATCAGTGACCCCGGGACAGGGGCCTCCTACGAGCAGTACTTC. It encodes CAISDPGTGASYEQYF.

This chain uses TRBV29-1 with TRBJ1-1; D is perhaps TRBD1 (5 bases). V was pared by 6 bases and J by 2 bases, with 16 bases between. The V gene's germline CDR1 is SQVTM and CDR2 ANQGSEA. The CDR3 loop spans 14 amino acids. The CDR3 nucleotides read TGCAGCGTGGGGGATGTTGGGGGAAACACTGAAGCTTTCTTT. The encoded protein is CSVGDVGGNTEAFF.

This clone was recorded a few times. The gene calls are TRBV14 and TRBJ2-1; D may be TRBD1 or TRBD2 (7 bases each). Trimming cost V 0 bases and J 7 bases, with 13 bases left between them. The germline CDR1 and CDR2 sequences are SGHDN and FVKESK. This CDR3 is 15 amino acids long. DNA for the CDR3: TGTGCCAGCAGCCAAGACAGGGGGAGGGTGAATGAGCAGTTCTTC. Encoded protein: CASSQDRGRVNEQFF.

V usage is TRBV5-4 and J usage is TRBJ2-3; 10 positions match TRBD2. From germline, CDR1 is SGHNT and CDR2 YYREEE (reference sequence). V lost 5 bases, J lost 1 base, and 4 bases stayed unmatched. The CDR3 has 15 residues. This CDR3 reads CASRAGLAGTDTQYF. The CDR3 DNA follows: TGTGCCAGCAGGGCCGGACTAGCGGGCACAGATACGCAGTATTTT.

This sequence joins TRBV29-1 and TRBJ2-7; 7 nucleotides line up with TRBD1. Germline CDR1 SQVTM, CDR2 ANQGSEA. This CDR3 has 16 amino acids. J was trimmed by 1 base and V by 7 bases; bases with no gene match: 16. The CDR3 coding sequence is TGCAGCGCTCGCATACCGGGACAGCGCCAGTCCTACGAGCAGTACTTC. It specifies CSARIPGQRQSYEQYF.

The CDR3 DNA reads TGTGCCAGCAGCCCCCGACGGGGACAAGAGACCCAGTACTTC. Encoded protein: CASSPRRGQETQYF. This sequence joins TRBV5-5 and TRBJ2-5; D might be TRBD2 (5 bases). V lost 4 bases and J 2 bases, leaving 12 bases between the germline ends. CDR3 length: 14 residues. Germline V gene data show CDR1 as SGHKS and CDR2 as YYEKEE (reference sequence).

The chain has TRBV5-1 and TRBJ2-1, with 9 bases that match TRBD1. The CDR3 sequence is 15 residues long. V gave up 4 bases and J gave up 7 bases; unmatched junction bases: 9. CDR1 and CDR2 (germline): SGHRS, YFSETQ. The CDR3 region is CASSPHWGTGNEQFF. The CDR3 region has the DNA TGCGCCAGCAGCCCCCACTGGGGGACAGGGAATGAGCAGTTCTTC.

This clone was recorded only once. The V call is TRBV19, the J call TRBJ2-2, with TRBD1 identical over 8 bases. The CDR3 runs to 15 residues. Germline CDR1 reads LNHDA; CDR2 reads SQIVND (reference sequence). The trim removed 1 base at V and 6 bases at J, leaving 4 bases unmatched. CDR3 in amino acids: CASSIGLTGAGELFF. In nucleotides, the CDR3 is TGTGCCAGTAGTATAGGACTGACAGGGGCCGGGGAGCTGTTTTTT.

This rearrangement joins TRBV27 to TRBJ2-1, with 11 bases aligning to TRBD1. Germline V lookup: CDR1 MNHEY, CDR2 SMNVEV (reference sequence). Trimming removed 5 bases from V and 9 bases from J; junction bases left unmatched: 9. There are 15 residues in the CDR3. CDR3 residues: CASSPQRTGGVEQFF. The CDR3 bases are TGTGCCAGCAGTCCGCAGAGGACAGGGGGCGTTGAGCAGTTCTTC.

The chain carries TRBV6-5 and TRBJ1-1; tentative D call: TRBD1 (5 bases). CDR3 length: 14 amino acids. Per germline, CDR1 MNHEY and CDR2 SVGAGI. The V gene lost 8 bases and the J gene lost 6 bases, with 19 bases spanning the gap. Here the CDR3 DNA reads TGTGCCAGCTCCTTCGGTGGGGGGGACTCTGAAGCTTTCTTT. It translates to CASSFGGGDSEAFF.

The chain employs TRBV28 and TRBJ1-6; 9 bases agree with TRBD1. Germline V gene data show CDR1 as MDHEN and CDR2 as SYDVKM. The CDR3 runs 15 residues. With V trimmed by 5 bases and J by 7 bases, 6 bases remained unmatched. CDR3 DNA: TGTGCCAGCAGTAACCGGGACAGGGCGAATTCACCCCTCCACTTT. Translating it yields CASSNRDRANSPLHF. Full variable domain (missing parts from reference TRBV28 and TRBJ1-6): DVKVTQSSRYLVKRTGEKVFLECVQDMDHENMFWYRQDPGLGLRLIYFSYDVKMKEKGDIPEGYSVSREKKERFSLILESASTNQTSMYLCASSNRDRANSPLHFGNGTRLTVT.

The chain links TRBV5-6 to TRBJ2-5; unclear D gene. Looked up from germline, CDR1 is SGHDT and CDR2 is YYEEEE. The length of the CDR3 is 15 residues. V was trimmed by 0 bases and J by 1 base, leaving 10 bases between them. The chain's CDR3 is CASSLGRHVQETQYF. CDR3 in DNA: TGTGCCAGCAGCTTGGGAAGACACGTCCAAGAGACCCAGTACTTC.

CDR3 region: CASSPQETQYF. CDR3 in DNA: TGTGCCAGCAGCCCTCAAGAGACCCAGTACTTC. The chain couples TRBV7-9 to TRBJ2-5; no firm D call. V was trimmed by 5 bases and J by 2 bases, leaving 3 bases between them. In germline, CDR1 is SEHNR, CDR2 FQNEAQ (reference sequence). The length of the CDR3 is 11 residues. The full variable domain, in which reference TRBV7-9 and TRBJ2-5 provide the parts outside the CDR3, is DTGVSQNPRHKITKRGQNVTFRCDPISEHNRLYWYRQTLGQGPEFLTYFQNEAQLEKSRLLSDRFSAERPKGSFSTLEIQRTEQGDSAMYLCASSPQETQYFGPGTRLLVL.

CDR3 region: CASSFNRAEAFF. In DNA, the CDR3 is TGTGCCAGCAGCTTTAATCGGGCTGAAGCTTTCTTT. The chain carries TRBV11-2 and TRBJ1-1; D is ambiguous. The CDR3 is made up of 12 amino acids. Trimming removed 3 bases at V and 6 bases at J, with 8 bases between. The germline CDR1 and CDR2 sequences are SGHAT and FQNNGV.

The chain carries TRBV30 and TRBJ2-1, with a possible D match to TRBD1 (6 bases). The germline V gene has CDR1 GTSNPN and CDR2 SVGIG (reference sequence). Trimming took 0 bases from V and 8 from J, leaving 11 bases between them. The CDR3 sequence is 13 residues long. CDR3 amino acids: CAWSVTGLDEQFF. For the CDR3, the DNA is TGTGCCTGGAGTGTAACAGGGCTCGATGAGCAGTTCTTC.

The V call is TRBV2, the J call TRBJ1-1; TRBD1 matches at 9 bases. The CDR3 extends over 14 amino acids. Per germline, CDR1 SNHLY and CDR2 FYNNEI. V shed 4 bases, J shed 7 bases, and the junction held 7 bases outside the gene matches. The CDR3 here is CASSAETGGDEAFF. CDR3 nucleotide sequence: TGTGCCAGCAGTGCCGAGACAGGGGGGGATGAAGCTTTCTTT.

The V call is TRBV5-6, the J call TRBJ2-3; 9 nucleotides agree with TRBD2. Trimming removed 2 bases from V and 2 bases from J; junction bases left unmatched: 9. The CDR3 sequence is 17 residues long. Germline CDR1 SGHDT, CDR2 YYEEEE. CDR3: CASSFLGGGAYTDTQYF. In DNA form, the CDR3 reads TGTGCCAGCAGCTTCTTGGGCGGGGGGGCGTACACAGATACGCAGTATTTT.

The rearrangement joins TRBV12-5 to TRBJ2-5; D could derive from TRBD1 or TRBD2 (5 bases each). V gave up 7 bases and J gave up 4 bases, with 22 bases separating them. CDR1 is LGHNT and CDR2 is FRNRAP in the germline V gene. The CDR3 is made up of 16 amino acids. CDR3 in DNA: TGTGCTAGTGCCACAAATGGGGGACGGGGCATAGAGACCCAGTACTTC. This sequence encodes CASATNGGRGIETQYF.

The chain uses TRBV11-2 and TRBJ2-2; D assignment may be TRBD1 or TRBD2 (5 bases each). Germline values: CDR1 SGHAT, CDR2 FQNNGV. This CDR3 is built from 16 residues. Trimming shortened V by 2 bases and J by 4 bases, and 14 bases separated the two germline ends. CDR3 sequence: CASSLIPGAITGELFF. DNA of the CDR3: TGTGCCAGCAGCTTAATTCCCGGGGCTATCACCGGGGAGCTGTTTTTT.

V and J are TRBV5-1 and TRBJ2-1, with D unresolved. Between the trimmed V and J ends, which lost 0 bases and 4 bases, there was a span of 8 bases. From germline, CDR1 is SGHRS and CDR2 YFSETQ. The CDR3 is 14 residues long. The CDR3 loop is CASSLAQDYNEQFF. The CDR3 DNA reads as TGCGCCAGCAGCTTGGCTCAGGATTACAATGAGCAGTTCTTC.

The chain has TRBV2 and TRBJ1-5; D ambiguous. CDR1 and CDR2 from the germline V gene are SNHLY and FYNNEI. The CDR3 has 15 residues. The ends were cut back, 8 bases at V and 1 base at J, with 15 bases in the middle. The CDR3 spells CASRRLVTSNQPQHF. The DNA of the CDR3 is TGTGCCAGCCGGCGTTTAGTTACGAGCAATCAGCCCCAGCATTTT.

The genes are TRBV4-1 and TRBJ2-1, with D unclear. Trimming pared 1 base from V and 0 bases from J, leaving 10 bases between. CDR1 and CDR2 (germline): MGHRA, YSYEKL. This CDR3 contains 16 residues. The CDR3 coding sequence is TGCGCCAGCAGCCAAGTGCTTCAGGTCTCCTACAATGAGCAGTTCTTC. This codes for CASSQVLQVSYNEQFF.